This T cell receptor beta chain was identified during a study of blood T cell repertoires in COVID-19. Study summary: From the United States, Italy and Spain came samples of acute and convalescent COVID-19.

Per the authors' pipeline: By means of reference gene primer amplification, nucleated cell counts were estimated. The assay was immunoSEQ multiplex PCR, and TCRdb's table has in-frame clones only and misses some. From that table come the V and J calls and clone size; the DNA was used to work out D and trimming. Here the sample spans roughly 100,000 clones, 60% to 80% being singletons. The CDR3 runs 14 residues. Germline assignment: CDR1 LGHNA and CDR2 YSLEER. V lost 0 bases and J 4 bases, leaving 8 bases between the germline ends. The chain recombines TRBV4-3 with TRBJ2-3; no definite D call. The receptor was derived from a man aged 55-75 years with active or convalescent COVID-19. Sequenced input: peripheral blood. The CDR3 loop reads CASSQEPYSDTQYF. CDR3 nucleotides: TGCGCCAGCAGCCAAGAGCCCTATTCAGATACGCAGTATTTT.